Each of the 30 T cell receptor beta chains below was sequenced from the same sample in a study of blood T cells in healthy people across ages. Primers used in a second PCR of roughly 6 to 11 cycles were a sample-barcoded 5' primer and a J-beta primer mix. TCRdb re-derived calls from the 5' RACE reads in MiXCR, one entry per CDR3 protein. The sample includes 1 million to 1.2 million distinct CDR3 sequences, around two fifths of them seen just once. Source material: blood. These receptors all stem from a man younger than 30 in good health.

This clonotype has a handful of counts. Here the CDR3 reads CSAPYEGGLHEQFF. The CDR3 nucleotides are TGCAGTGCCCCCTACGAGGGTGGACTCCATGAGCAGTTCTTC. The chain combines TRBV20-1 with TRBJ2-1; TRBD2 might be the D (5 bases). V was clipped by 6 bases and J by 8 bases, with 20 bases between them. Per germline, CDR1 DFQATT and CDR2 SNEGSKA (reference sequence). The CDR3 is 14 amino acids.

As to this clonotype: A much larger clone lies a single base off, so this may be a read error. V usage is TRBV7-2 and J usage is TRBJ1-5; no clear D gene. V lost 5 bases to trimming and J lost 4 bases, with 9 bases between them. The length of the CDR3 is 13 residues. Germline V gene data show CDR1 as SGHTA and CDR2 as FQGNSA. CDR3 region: CASSGPGNQPQHF. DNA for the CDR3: TGTGCCAGCAGCGGGCCGGGGAATCAGCCCCAGCATTTT. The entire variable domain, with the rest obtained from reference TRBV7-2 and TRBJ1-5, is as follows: GAGVSQSPSNKVTEKGKDVELRCDPISGHTALYWYRQSLGQGLEFLIYFQGNSAPDKSGLPSDRFSAERTGGSVSTLTIQRTQQEDSAVYLCASSGPGNQPQHFGDGTRLSIL.

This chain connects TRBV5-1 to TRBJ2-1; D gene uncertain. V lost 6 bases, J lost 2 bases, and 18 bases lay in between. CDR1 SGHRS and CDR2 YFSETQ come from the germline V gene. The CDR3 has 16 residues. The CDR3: CASTASNVPAYNEQFF. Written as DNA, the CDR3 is TGCGCCAGCACCGCATCTAACGTGCCAGCCTACAATGAGCAGTTCTTC.

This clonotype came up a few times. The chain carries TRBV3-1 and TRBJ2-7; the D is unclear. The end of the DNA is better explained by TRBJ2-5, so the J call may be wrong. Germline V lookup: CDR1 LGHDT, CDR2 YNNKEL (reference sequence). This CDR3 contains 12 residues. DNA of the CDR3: TGTGCCAGCAGCCAAGAGTGGGAGACCCAGTACTTC. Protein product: CASSQEWETQYF.

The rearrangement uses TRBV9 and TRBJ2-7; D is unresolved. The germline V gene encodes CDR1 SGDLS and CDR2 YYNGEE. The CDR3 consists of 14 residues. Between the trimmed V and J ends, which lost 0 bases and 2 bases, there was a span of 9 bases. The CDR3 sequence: CASSVVRDAYEQYF. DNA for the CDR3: TGTGCCAGCAGCGTAGTTAGGGATGCCTACGAGCAGTACTTC.

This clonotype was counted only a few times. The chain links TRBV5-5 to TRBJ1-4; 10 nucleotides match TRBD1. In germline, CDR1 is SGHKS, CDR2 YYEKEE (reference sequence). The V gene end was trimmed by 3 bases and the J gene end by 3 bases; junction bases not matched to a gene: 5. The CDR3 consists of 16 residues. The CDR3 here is CASSWGQGRPNEKLFF. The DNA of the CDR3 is TGTGCCAGCAGCTGGGGACAGGGGCGGCCTAATGAAAAACTGTTTTTT.

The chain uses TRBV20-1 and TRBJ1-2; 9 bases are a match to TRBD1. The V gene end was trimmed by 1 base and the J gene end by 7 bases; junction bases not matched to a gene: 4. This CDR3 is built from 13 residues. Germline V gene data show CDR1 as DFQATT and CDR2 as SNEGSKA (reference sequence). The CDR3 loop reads CSARGGTGRGYTF. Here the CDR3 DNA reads TGCAGTGCTAGAGGTGGGACAGGGCGTGGCTACACCTTC.

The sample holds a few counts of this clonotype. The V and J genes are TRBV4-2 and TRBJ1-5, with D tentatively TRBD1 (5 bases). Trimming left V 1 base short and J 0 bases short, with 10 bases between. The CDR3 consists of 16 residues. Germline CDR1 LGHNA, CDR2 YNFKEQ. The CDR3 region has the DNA TGTGCCAGCAGCCAAGGTAGGGGCTATAGCAATCAGCCCCAGCATTTT. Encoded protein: CASSQGRGYSNQPQHF.

The CDR3 DNA is TGTGCCAGCAGCTTCTCAAGGGACAGCAACAATGAGCAGTTCTTC. As protein: CASSFSRDSNNEQFF. The genes are TRBV7-2 and TRBJ2-1, with 7 nucleotides matching TRBD1. The CDR3 consists of 15 residues. V lost 3 bases, J lost 5 bases, and 7 bases stayed unmatched. Germline CDR1 SGHTA, CDR2 FQGNSA.

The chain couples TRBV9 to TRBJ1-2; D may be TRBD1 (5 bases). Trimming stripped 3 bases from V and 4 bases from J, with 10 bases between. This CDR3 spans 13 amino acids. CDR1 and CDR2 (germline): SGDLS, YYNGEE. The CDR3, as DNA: TGTGCCAGCAGCGCAGAAGGGACCTATGGCTACACCTTC. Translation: CASSAEGTYGYTF.

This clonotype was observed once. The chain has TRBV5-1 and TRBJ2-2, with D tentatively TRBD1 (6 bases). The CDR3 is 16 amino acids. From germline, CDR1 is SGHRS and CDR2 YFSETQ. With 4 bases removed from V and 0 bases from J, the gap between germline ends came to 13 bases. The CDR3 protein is CASSPRTESNTGELFF. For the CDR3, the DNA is TGCGCCAGCAGCCCGAGGACAGAGTCGAACACCGGGGAGCTGTTTTTT.

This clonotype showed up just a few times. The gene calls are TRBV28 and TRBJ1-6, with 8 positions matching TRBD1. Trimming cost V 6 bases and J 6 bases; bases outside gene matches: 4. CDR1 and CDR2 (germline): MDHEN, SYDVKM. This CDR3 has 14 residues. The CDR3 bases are TGTGCCAGCAGACTCGGACAGGGTAATTCACCCCTCCACTTT. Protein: CASRLGQGNSPLHF.

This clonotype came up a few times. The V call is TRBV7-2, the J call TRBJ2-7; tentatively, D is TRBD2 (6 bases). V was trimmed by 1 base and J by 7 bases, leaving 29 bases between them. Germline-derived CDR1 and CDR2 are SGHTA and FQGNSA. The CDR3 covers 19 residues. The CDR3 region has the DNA TGTGCCAGCAGCTTAGTTCGGGGGACCTACCTTGGGTCCTACAATGAGCAGTACTTC. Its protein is CASSLVRGTYLGSYNEQYF.

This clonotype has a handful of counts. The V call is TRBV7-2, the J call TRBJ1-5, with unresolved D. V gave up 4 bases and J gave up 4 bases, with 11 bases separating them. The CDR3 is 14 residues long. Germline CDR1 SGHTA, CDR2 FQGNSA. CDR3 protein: CASSSTTANQPQHF. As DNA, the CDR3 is TGTGCCAGCAGCTCCACCACAGCTAATCAGCCCCAGCATTTT.

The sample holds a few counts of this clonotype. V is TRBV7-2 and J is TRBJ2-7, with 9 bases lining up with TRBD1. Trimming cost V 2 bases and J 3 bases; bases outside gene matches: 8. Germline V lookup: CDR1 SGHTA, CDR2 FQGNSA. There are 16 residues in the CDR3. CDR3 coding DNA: TGTGCCAGCAGCTTACTTTGGGACAGGGCCAACTACGAGCAGTACTTC. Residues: CASSLLWDRANYEQYF.

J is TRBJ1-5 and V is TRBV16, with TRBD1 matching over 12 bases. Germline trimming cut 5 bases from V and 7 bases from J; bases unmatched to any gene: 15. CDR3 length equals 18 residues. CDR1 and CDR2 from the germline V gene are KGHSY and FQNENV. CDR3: CASSFAGTGGFYAQPQHF. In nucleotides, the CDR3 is TGTGCCAGCAGCTTTGCGGGGACAGGGGGCTTTTATGCGCAGCCCCAGCATTTT. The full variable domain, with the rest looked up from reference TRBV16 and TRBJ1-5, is GEEVAQTPKHLVRGEGQKAKLYCAPIKGHSYVFWYQQVLKNEFKFLISFQNENVFDETGMPKERFSAKCLPNSPCSLEIQATKLEDSAVYFCASSFAGTGGFYAQPQHFGDGTRLSIL.

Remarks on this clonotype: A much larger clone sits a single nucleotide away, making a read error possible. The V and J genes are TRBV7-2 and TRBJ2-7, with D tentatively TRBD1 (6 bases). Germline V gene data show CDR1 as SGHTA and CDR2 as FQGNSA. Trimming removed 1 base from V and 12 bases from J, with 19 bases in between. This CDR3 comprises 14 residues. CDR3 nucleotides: TGTGCCAGCAGCTTAGAGTCAGGGGTAGAGACCCGGTACTTC. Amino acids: CASSLESGVETRYF.

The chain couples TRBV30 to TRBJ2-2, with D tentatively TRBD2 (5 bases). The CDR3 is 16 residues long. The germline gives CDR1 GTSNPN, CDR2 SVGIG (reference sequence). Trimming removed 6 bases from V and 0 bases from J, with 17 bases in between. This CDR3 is CACTTGSDSNTGELFF. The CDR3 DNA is TGTGCCTGTACCACTGGGAGCGACTCGAACACCGGGGAGCTGTTTTTT.

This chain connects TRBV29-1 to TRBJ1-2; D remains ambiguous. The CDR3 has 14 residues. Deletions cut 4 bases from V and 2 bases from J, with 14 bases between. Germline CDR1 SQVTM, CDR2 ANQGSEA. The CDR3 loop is CSVVVTPRNYGYTF. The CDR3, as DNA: TGCAGCGTTGTCGTGACACCGCGAAACTATGGCTACACCTTC.

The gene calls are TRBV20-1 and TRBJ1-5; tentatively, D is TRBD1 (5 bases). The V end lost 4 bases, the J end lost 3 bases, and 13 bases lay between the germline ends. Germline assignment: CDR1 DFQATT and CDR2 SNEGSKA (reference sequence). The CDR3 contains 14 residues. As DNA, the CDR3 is TGCAGTGCTAAGCTGGGGGATAACAATCAGCCCCAGCATTTT. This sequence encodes CSAKLGDNNQPQHF.

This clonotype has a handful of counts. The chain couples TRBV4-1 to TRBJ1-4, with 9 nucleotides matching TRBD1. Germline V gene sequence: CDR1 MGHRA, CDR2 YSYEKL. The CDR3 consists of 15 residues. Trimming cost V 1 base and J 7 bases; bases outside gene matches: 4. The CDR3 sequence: CASSQGDRDPEKLFF. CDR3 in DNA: TGCGCCAGCAGCCAAGGGGACAGGGACCCTGAAAAACTGTTTTTT.

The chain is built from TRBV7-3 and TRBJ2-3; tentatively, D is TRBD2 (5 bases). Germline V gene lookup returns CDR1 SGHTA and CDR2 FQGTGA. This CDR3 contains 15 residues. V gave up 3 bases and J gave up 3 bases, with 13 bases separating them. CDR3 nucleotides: TGTGCCAGCAGCTTCACCTTCTCGGGGACAGATACGCAGTATTTT. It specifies CASSFTFSGTDTQYF.

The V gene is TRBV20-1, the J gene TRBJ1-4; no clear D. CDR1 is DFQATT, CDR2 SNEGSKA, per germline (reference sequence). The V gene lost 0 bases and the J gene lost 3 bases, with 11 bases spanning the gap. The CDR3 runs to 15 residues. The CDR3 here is CSARDDRVANEKLFF. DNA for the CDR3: TGCAGTGCTAGAGATGACCGGGTTGCTAATGAAAAACTGTTTTTT.

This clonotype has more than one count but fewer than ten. CDR3 amino acids: CASSLFPGELFF. Written as DNA, the CDR3 is TGTGCCAGCAGCTTATTTCCCGGGGAGCTGTTTTTT. The rearrangement links TRBV7-2 to TRBJ2-2; D unresolved. The V end lost 2 bases, the J end lost 6 bases, and 4 bases lay between the germline ends. Germline lookup yields CDR1 SGHTA and CDR2 FQGNSA. The CDR3 contains 12 residues.

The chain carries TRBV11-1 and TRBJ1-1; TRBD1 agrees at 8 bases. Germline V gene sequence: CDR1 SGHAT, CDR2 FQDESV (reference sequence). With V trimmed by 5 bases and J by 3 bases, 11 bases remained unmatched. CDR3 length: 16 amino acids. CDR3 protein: CASSPRTGWDDTEAFF. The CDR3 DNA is TGTGCCAGCAGCCCCCGGACAGGGTGGGACGACACTGAAGCTTTCTTT.

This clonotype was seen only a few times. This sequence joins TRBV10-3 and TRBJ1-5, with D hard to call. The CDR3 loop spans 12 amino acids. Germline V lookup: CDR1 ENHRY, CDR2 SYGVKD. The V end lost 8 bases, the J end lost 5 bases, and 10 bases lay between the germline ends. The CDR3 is CAIDDGYQPQHF. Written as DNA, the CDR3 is TGTGCCATCGATGACGGATATCAGCCCCAGCATTTT.

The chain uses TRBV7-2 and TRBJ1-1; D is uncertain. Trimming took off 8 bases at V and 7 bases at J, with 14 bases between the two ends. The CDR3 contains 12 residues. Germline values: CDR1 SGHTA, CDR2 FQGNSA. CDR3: CASRLREREAFF. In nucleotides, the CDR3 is TGTGCCAGCCGGCTTAGGGAGCGTGAAGCTTTCTTT.

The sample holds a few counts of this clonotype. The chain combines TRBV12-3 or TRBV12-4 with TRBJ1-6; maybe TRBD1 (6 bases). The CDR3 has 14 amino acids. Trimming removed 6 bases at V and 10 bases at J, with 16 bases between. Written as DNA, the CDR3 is TGTGCCAGCAGGAAAACAGGGCGGGACTCACCCCTCCACTTT. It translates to CASRKTGRDSPLHF.

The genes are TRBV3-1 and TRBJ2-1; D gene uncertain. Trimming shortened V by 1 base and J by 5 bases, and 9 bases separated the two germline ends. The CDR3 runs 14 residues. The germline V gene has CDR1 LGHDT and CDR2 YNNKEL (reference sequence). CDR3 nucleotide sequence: TGTGCCAGCAGCCAAGCTACAGCAAACAATGAGCAGTTCTTC. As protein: CASSQATANNEQFF.

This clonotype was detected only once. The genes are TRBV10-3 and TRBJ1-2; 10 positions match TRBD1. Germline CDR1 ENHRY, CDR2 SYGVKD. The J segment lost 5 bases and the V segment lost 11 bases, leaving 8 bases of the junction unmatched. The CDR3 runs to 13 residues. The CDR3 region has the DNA TGTGCCGCCATACCGGGACAGGGGTATGGCTACACCTTC. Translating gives CAAIPGQGYGYTF.